This T cell receptor beta chain was sequenced during a study of blood T cell repertoires in COVID-19. Source study methods: How many nucleated cells were present was estimated from reference gene primer amplification. Profiled with immunoSEQ multiplex PCR; TCRdb holds only in-frame clones, not every one. The DNA was the basis for D and trimming; V, J and clone size are from that table. Of some 71,000 clones in the sample, roughly 88% were seen once. CDR1 is SGDLS, CDR2 YYNGEE, per germline. The CDR3 covers 16 residues. Trimming at V came to 3 bases and at J to 1 base, leaving 6 bases not matched to a gene.

The sequence came from a man aged 30 to 39 with acute or convalescent COVID-19. The sequenced material came from peripheral blood. The chain employs TRBV9 and TRBJ2-1; TRBD1 matches 8 bases. The CDR3 spells CASSERQGSSYNEQFF. The CDR3 nucleotides are TGTGCCAGCAGCGAAAGACAGGGGAGTTCCTACAATGAGCAGTTCTTC.